This T cell receptor (beta chain) was retrieved from a study of CD8 T cells in ankylosing spondylitis. Whole-study results and caveats: A TCR beta motif of fewer than ten highly homologous variants seemed to mark ankylosing spondylitis blood. It was reported that disease-linked clones were significantly enriched in matched ankylosing spondylitis synovial fluid.

V was pared by 6 bases and J by 0 bases, with 7 bases of the junction left unmatched. Germline values: CDR1 LGHDT, CDR2 YNNKEL (reference sequence). This CDR3 contains 17 residues. TCRdb analysed the 5' RACE reads with MiXCR anew, one entry per CDR3 protein. The table has 250,000 to 400,000 distinct CDR3 sequences, 9.5% to 13% seen once. There are a few counts of this clonotype. Its specificity is not known. This receptor was taken from a female donor with ankylosing spondylitis or in good health (not recorded which). The chain couples TRBV3-1 to TRBJ2-5; 13 bases are a match to TRBD2. Sequences were obtained from blood, either unsorted or a sorted T cell fraction (not recorded which). Here the CDR3 reads CASSEGLAGAYQETQYF. As DNA, the CDR3 is TGTGCCAGCAGTGAAGGACTAGCGGGAGCGTACCAAGAGACCCAGTACTTC.